This T cell receptor beta chain was identified in a study of vaccination effects on CD4 cells after COVID-19. Study results and caveats: Late in the post-vaccination period, infection-induced and vaccine-induced clones underwent marked clonal contraction. The authors studied few convalescent patients and collected no early post-infection timepoints. Only 1 of 255 vaccine-induced clones from healthy vaccinees cross-reacted with common cold coronaviruses.

As to this clone: What it binds is unknown.

The protocol was immunoSEQ multiplex PCR, while the TCRdb copy is restricted to in-frame clones and leaves out a portion. The table has some 68,000 clones, approximately 70% seen once. This CDR3 contains 16 residues. Germline CDR1 and CDR2: LGHNA and YSLEER. V gave up 1 base and J gave up 2 bases, with 13 bases separating them. Before sequencing, viral peptide pools were used by the ViraFEST assay to expand antigen-specific CD4+ T cells. At the end of 10 days of culture, CD4+ T cells were isolated. The study found no prior SARS-CoV-2 infection in the vaccine recipients, who tested negative for nucleocapsid antibodies. Cultures used more than 1.5 million PBMC per well, 9 to 10 IU/ml IL-2 and about 10 ug/ml peptides.

The clonotype comes from a human donor who received a COVID-19 vaccine. V is TRBV4-3 and J is TRBJ2-3; D gene uncertain. The sequencing used CD4+ T cells from PBMCs cultured with HCoV-OC43 spike peptides, collected before COVID-19 vaccination. The subset is: HCoV-OC43 spike overlapping peptide pool stimulation. CDR3 in amino acids: CASSQVSDGHTDTQYF. The CDR3, as DNA: TGCGCCAGCAGCCAAGTTTCGGACGGCCACACAGATACGCAGTATTTT.